Listed below are T cell receptor beta chains from one sample, sequenced in a study of blood T cells in healthy people across ages. Using its own MiXCR run on the 5' RACE reads, TCRdb lists one record per CDR3 protein. The data show hundreds of thousands of distinct CDR3 sequences, roughly a quarter seen once. This sample also appeared in a second study, on T cells of mothers and their children.

Sequencing used blood. The origin of the receptors is a boy aged 2 to 9 in good health. Both conserved end residues are part of each CDR3. Each record gives: clone size, D gene, J gene, V gene, CDR3 protein, CDR3 DNA. A D gene is named only where the DNA matches it firmly. Size tells how often a clone was seen (once, few, many) or the class of an expanded clone, and some rows leave it out.

size: -; D: -; J: TRBJ2-6; V: TRBV30; CDR3: CAWSGFSGANVLTF; DNA: TGTGCCTGGAGTGGGTTCTCTGGGGCCAACGTCCTGACTTTC
size: -; D: -; J: TRBJ2-2; V: TRBV12-3/TRBV12-4; CDR3: CASRPEGNTGELFF; DNA: TGTGCCAGCAGGCCAGAGGGGAACACCGGGGAGCTGTTTTTT
size: many; D: -; J: TRBJ1-4; V: TRBV7-9; CDR3: CASSFSSSEKLFF; DNA: TGTGCCAGCAGCTTCAGTTCTAGTGAAAAACTGTTTTTT
size: -; D: -; J: TRBJ1-4; V: TRBV12-3/TRBV12-4; CDR3: CASRGGGEKLFF; DNA: TGTGCCAGCAGAGGGGGTGGTGAAAAACTGTTTTTT
size: once; D: -; J: TRBJ1-4; V: TRBV6-1; CDR3: CASSVHRGGARWYGEKLFF; DNA: TGTGCCAGCAGTGTGCACCGTGGGGGGGCGCGTTGGTACGGTGAAAAACTGTTTTTT
size: few; D: TRBD1; J: TRBJ2-7; V: TRBV11-2; CDR3: CASSSGQGGYEQYF; DNA: TGTGCCAGCAGCTCCGGACAGGGGGGCTACGAGCAGTACTTC
size: -; D: -; J: TRBJ1-6; V: TRBV4-1; CDR3: CASSQDLTGTGDSPLHF; DNA: TGCGCCAGCAGCCAAGACTTAACAGGGACTGGGGATTCACCCCTCCACTTT
size: -; D: TRBD2; J: TRBJ2-3; V: TRBV12-3/TRBV12-4; CDR3: CASTDGTTRTDTQYF; DNA: TGTGCCAGCACTGACGGGACTACTCGCACAGATACGCAGTATTTT
size: -; D: -; J: TRBJ2-7; V: TRBV28; CDR3: CASKGGTYEQYF; DNA: TGTGCCAGCAAGGGTGGCACCTACGAGCAGTACTTC
size: -; D: -; J: TRBJ2-1; V: TRBV18; CDR3: CASSTGAPPLGEQFF; DNA: TGTGCCAGCTCTACCGGGGCCCCACCTCTTGGTGAGCAGTTCTTC
size: -; D: -; J: TRBJ1-3; V: TRBV19; CDR3: CASSMGSASGNTIYF; DNA: TGTGCCAGTAGTATGGGCAGTGCGTCTGGAAACACCATATATTTT
size: few; D: -; J: TRBJ2-1; V: TRBV19; CDR3: CASSITKSDEQFF; DNA: TGTGCCAGTAGTATTACTAAGAGCGATGAGCAGTTCTTC
size: few; D: TRBD2; J: TRBJ2-1; V: TRBV11-2; CDR3: CASSPPGLAAYNEQFF; DNA: TGTGCCAGCAGCCCCCCGGGACTAGCTGCCTACAATGAGCAGTTCTTC
size: -; D: -; J: TRBJ2-4; V: TRBV20-1; CDR3: CSASFSLAKNIQYF; DNA: TGCAGTGCTAGCTTTAGTTTAGCCAAAAACATTCAGTACTTC
size: -; D: -; J: TRBJ2-7; V: TRBV27; CDR3: CASSSATAVYEQYF; DNA: TGTGCCAGCAGTTCGGCGACAGCGGTCTACGAGCAGTACTTC
size: -; D: TRBD2; J: TRBJ2-5; V: TRBV14; CDR3: CASSQDLWQGGIETQYF; DNA: TGTGCCAGCAGCCAAGATCTGTGGCAGGGAGGGATAGAGACCCAGTACTTC
size: once; D: -; J: TRBJ2-2; V: TRBV6-6; CDR3: CASSFGHSNIVFF; DNA: TGTGCCAGCAGTTTCGGACACTCTAACATTGTGTTTTTT
size: few; D: -; J: TRBJ2-5; V: TRBV29-1; CDR3: CSGGGTLGYEQCF; DNA: TGCAGCGGAGGCGGGACACTAGGTTACGAGCAGTGCTTC
size: -; D: -; J: TRBJ2-3; V: TRBV20-1; CDR3: CSASLTLGTDTQYF; DNA: TGCAGTGCCTCACTGACCCTAGGCACAGATACGCAGTATTTT
size: few; D: -; J: TRBJ2-7; V: TRBV13; CDR3: CASSSAGTSYEQYF; DNA: TGTGCCAGCAGCTCAGCCGGGACCTCCTACGAGCAGTACTTC
size: few; D: TRBD1; J: TRBJ1-5; V: TRBV3-1; CDR3: CASSKNMPGGEQPQHF; DNA: TGTGCCAGCAGCAAAAACATGCCAGGGGGTGAGCAGCCCCAGCATTTT
size: -; D: -; J: TRBJ1-5; V: TRBV6-1; CDR3: CASSGNQPQHF; DNA: TGTGCCAGCAGTGGAAATCAGCCCCAGCATTTT
size: few; D: -; J: TRBJ2-5; V: TRBV6-6; CDR3: CASSYYESVTGETQYF; DNA: TGTGCCAGCAGTTACTACGAGAGTGTAACAGGAGAGACCCAGTACTTC
size: -; D: -; J: TRBJ2-7; V: TRBV4-3; CDR3: CASSQEVAATYEQYF; DNA: TGCGCCAGCAGCCAAGAAGTAGCGGCTACCTACGAGCAGTACTTC
size: -; D: TRBD1; J: TRBJ1-4; V: TRBV4-1; CDR3: CASSQKGGPDRIGEKLFF; DNA: TGCGCCAGCAGCCAAAAGGGAGGCCCGGACAGGATCGGTGAAAAACTGTTTTTT
size: once; D: -; J: TRBJ2-5; V: TRBV30; CDR3: CAWRKGYEETQYF; DNA: TGTGCCTGGAGAAAGGGGTATGAGGAGACCCAGTACTTC
size: -; D: TRBD1; J: TRBJ2-7; V: TRBV20-1; CDR3: CSAGDRGLGYEQYF; DNA: TGCAGTGCTGGCGACAGGGGGTTAGGCTACGAGCAGTACTTC
size: -; D: TRBD2; J: TRBJ2-5; V: TRBV9; CDR3: CASSVAGLAGRRETQYF; DNA: TGTGCCAGCAGCGTAGCGGGACTAGCGGGACGGCGAGAGACCCAGTACTTC
size: -; D: -; J: TRBJ1-5; V: TRBV12-5; CDR3: CASGKPESNRPQHF; DNA: TGTGCTAGTGGAAAACCCGAAAGCAATCGGCCCCAGCATTTT
size: -; D: -; J: TRBJ1-6; V: TRBV27; CDR3: CASSYGTNSPLHF; DNA: TGTGCCAGCAGTTACGGGACTAATTCACCCCTCCACTTT
size: -; D: TRBD2; J: TRBJ2-5; V: TRBV6-2/TRBV6-3; CDR3: CASSYSRMWRESRQETQYF; DNA: TGTGCCAGCAGTTACTCGAGAATGTGGCGGGAGTCGAGGCAAGAGACCCAGTACTTC
size: many; D: -; J: TRBJ2-5; V: TRBV7-9; CDR3: CASSYRPGETQYF; DNA: TGTGCCAGCAGCTACAGGCCTGGGGAGACCCAGTACTTC
size: few; D: TRBD1; J: TRBJ1-1; V: TRBV27; CDR3: CASTITRDREAEAFF; DNA: TGTGCCAGCACAATAACCCGGGACAGGGAGGCTGAAGCTTTCTTT
size: -; D: -; J: TRBJ2-4; V: TRBV5-5; CDR3: CASSLCGAKNIQYF; DNA: TGTGCCAGCAGCTTGTGTGGAGCCAAAAACATTCAGTACTTC
size: -; D: -; J: TRBJ1-1; V: TRBV7-2; CDR3: CASSLVGLLNTEAFF; DNA: TGTGCCAGCAGCTTAGTGGGACTTTTGAACACTGAAGCTTTCTTT
size: -; D: TRBD1; J: TRBJ1-4; V: TRBV20-1; CDR3: CSARQGAANEKLFF; DNA: TGCAGTGCTCGACAGGGGGCAGCTAATGAAAAACTGTTTTTT
size: few; D: TRBD2; J: TRBJ2-1; V: TRBV2; CDR3: CATAGTSGRNEQFF; DNA: TGTGCCACCGCCGGGACTAGCGGGAGGAATGAGCAGTTCTTC
size: -; D: TRBD1; J: TRBJ2-5; V: TRBV27; CDR3: CASSRDRGMRQETQYF; DNA: TGTGCCAGCAGCAGGGACAGGGGAATGCGACAAGAGACCCAGTACTTC
size: few; D: TRBD1; J: TRBJ1-2; V: TRBV10-3; CDR3: CAISGIQGSNYGYTF; DNA: TGTGCCATCAGTGGAATACAGGGGTCAAACTATGGCTACACCTTC
size: -; D: TRBD2; J: TRBJ2-1; V: TRBV11-2; CDR3: CASSSLAGPYNEQFF; DNA: TGTGCCAGCAGCTCACTAGCGGGCCCATACAATGAGCAGTTCTTC
size: -; D: -; J: TRBJ2-1; V: TRBV5-5; CDR3: CASSRLGPYNEQFF; DNA: TGTGCCAGCAGCCGACTAGGACCATACAATGAGCAGTTCTTC
size: once; D: -; J: TRBJ1-4; V: TRBV12-3/TRBV12-4; CDR3: CASSLGFNEKLFF; DNA: TGTGCCAGCAGTTTAGGCTTTAATGAAAAACTGTTTTTT
size: -; D: -; J: TRBJ2-1; V: TRBV6-2/TRBV6-3; CDR3: CASSRGETHYF; DNA: TGTGCCAGCAGTAGGGGAGAGACCCACTACTTC
size: -; D: TRBD1; J: TRBJ2-6; V: TRBV12-3/TRBV12-4; CDR3: CASSTGTGYSGANVLTF; DNA: TGTGCCAGCAGTACCGGGACAGGGTACTCTGGGGCCAACGTCCTGACTTTC
size: -; D: -; J: TRBJ2-1; V: TRBV7-9; CDR3: CASAPRGGVHNEQFF; DNA: TGTGCCAGCGCGCCGAGGGGGGGAGTTCACAATGAGCAGTTCTTC
size: few; D: -; J: TRBJ2-1; V: TRBV6-5; CDR3: CASSYVYTDNEQFF; DNA: TGTGCCAGCAGTTACGTCTATACAGACAATGAGCAGTTCTTC
size: -; D: TRBD2; J: TRBJ2-3; V: TRBV27; CDR3: CASSLLGTSGDTQYF; DNA: TGTGCCAGCAGTCTACTGGGGACTAGCGGTGATACGCAGTATTTT
size: -; D: -; J: TRBJ1-1; V: TRBV20-1; CDR3: CSARGENTEAFF; DNA: TGCAGTGCAAGAGGGGAGAACACTGAAGCTTTCTTT
size: few; D: -; J: TRBJ2-3; V: TRBV5-4; CDR3: CASSTSGTDTQYF; DNA: TGTGCCAGCAGTACCAGCGGGACAGATACGCAGTATTTT
size: few; D: -; J: TRBJ2-7; V: TRBV15; CDR3: CATSISGSRGRSEQYF; DNA: TGTGCCACCAGCATAAGCGGGTCCCGAGGAAGGAGCGAGCAGTACTTC